This TCR beta chain appears in the sequencing data of a study of blood T cell repertoires in COVID-19. Study-wide background: The United States, Italy and Spain provided the acute and convalescent COVID-19 samples. The analysed material was cDNA or gDNA that came from T cells, B-cell-depleted T cells, or PBMCs.

In the source study's methods: Nucleated cell counts were estimated from reference gene primer amplification. Some clones are missing from TCRdb's copy, which holds only in-frame ones; the method was immunoSEQ multiplex PCR. D and trimming come from the DNA, and the V and J calls and clone size come from that table. This table holds roughly 270,000 clones, roughly 80% found once. The material sequenced was PBMCs or T cells enriched from blood (not recorded which). The sequence came from a man aged 40-50 years who had been exposed to COVID-19.

The CDR3 sequence is CASSRVWSRAGEQYF. CDR3 nucleotide sequence: TGCGCCAGCAGCCGAGTCTGGTCTCGGGCGGGCGAGCAGTACTTC. The chain recombines TRBV5-1 with TRBJ2-7; the D gene is possibly TRBD2 (5 bases). Germline values: CDR1 SGHRS, CDR2 YFSETQ. V lost 4 bases and J 6 bases, leaving 20 bases between the germline ends. This CDR3 contains 15 residues.